The rows below give T cell receptor beta chains drawn from one sample of a study of shared T cell receptors in the human thymus. Repertoires were generated with immunoSEQ multiplex PCR, while TCRdb's copy carries only in-frame clones and drops some. The sample consists of around 340,000 clones, 95% of them appearing once. Sequenced input: thymocytes. The receptor source for this set is a human donor. Both conserved end residues are part of each CDR3. D genes are given only for firm matches. Expanded clones are given a class, and other clones once, few, many or no size at all.

d_call	v_call	j_call	clone_size	cdr3_nt	cdr3_aa
-	TRBV5-6	TRBJ1-2	-	TGTGCCAGCAGCTCCGGGCCTGTAGGCTACACCTTC	CASSSGPVGYTF
TRBD2	TRBV28	TRBJ2-7	-	TGTGCCAGCAGTTTCGGACTAGCGGGAGCTCCCTACGAGCAGTACTTC	CASSFGLAGAPYEQYF
-	TRBV21-1	TRBJ1-4	-	TGTGCCAGCAGCAAAGGAGGACGGCCTAATGAAAAACTGTTTTTT	CASSKGGRPNEKLFF
TRBD2	TRBV18	TRBJ2-2	-	TGTGCCAGCTCTCAACCCGGACTAGCGGGAGAGCCCGGGGAGCTGTTTTTT	CASSQPGLAGEPGELFF
TRBD2	TRBV5-8	TRBJ2-7	once	TGTGCCAGCAGCTATTCTTCGGCGGGAGGCTCCTACGAGCAGTACTTC	CASSYSSAGGSYEQYF
-	TRBV27	TRBJ2-6	once	TGTGCCAGCAGCCAGTTAGGGACGGGTAACGTCCTGACTTTC	CASSQLGTGNVLTF
TRBD2	TRBV7-6	TRBJ2-1	-	TGTGCCAGCAGCTTAGTGGTAGCGGGAGCTAATGAGCAGTTCTTC	CASSLVVAGANEQFF
-	TRBV4-3	TRBJ2-7	-	TGCGCCAGCAGCCAAGATCGAAGGGTCAACGAGCAGTACTTC	CASSQDRRVNEQYF
TRBD2	TRBV27	TRBJ2-5	-	TGTGCCAGCAGTCGGGCGGGACTAGCGAAAGAGACCCAGTACTTC	CASSRAGLAKETQYF
-	TRBV9	TRBJ2-7	-	TGTGCCAGCAGCGCCGCCACGGGGCGCGAGCAGTACTTC	CASSAATGREQYF
TRBD2	TRBV9	TRBJ2-1	-	TGTGCCAGCAGCATTCTAGCGGGGCGCTCCTACAATGAGCAGTTCTTC	CASSILAGRSYNEQFF
TRBD2	TRBV28	TRBJ2-7	-	TGTGCCAGCAGTTCAAACCTCCGTCTAGCGGGAGGGGAGATCTACGAGCAGTACTTC	CASSSNLRLAGGEIYEQYF
-	TRBV6-4	TRBJ2-7	-	TGTGCCAGCAGTGACCCTCCTGTGGTAGGGGTTCCCTACGAGCAGTACTTC	CASSDPPVVGVPYEQYF
-	TRBV27	TRBJ2-2	-	TGTGCCAGCAGGGTCTGGGACGGACCGAACACCGGGGAGCTGTTTTTT	CASRVWDGPNTGELFF
TRBD2	TRBV7-7	TRBJ2-5	-	TGTGCTAGCAGCTTATGGATTGAGAATAGCGGGAGATTGAGAGAGACCCAGTACTTC	CASSLWIENSGRLRETQYF
TRBD2	TRBV10-3	TRBJ2-2	-	TGTGCCATCAGTCGACCCCTAGCGGCGAACACCGGGGAGCTGTTTTTT	CAISRPLAANTGELFF
TRBD1	TRBV5-5	TRBJ1-5	-	TGTGCCAGCAGCCCCTTCGGACAGGGGTATCAGCCCCAGCATTTT	CASSPFGQGYQPQHF
TRBD1	TRBV7-2	TRBJ1-1	-	TGTGCCAGCAGCTGCCTACATCAGGGGGCGCAGGGCACTGAAGCTTTCTTT	CASSCLHQGAQGTEAFF
-	TRBV5-1	TRBJ2-3	-	TGCGCCAGCAGCTTGGTAGCCAGCCTGAGCACAGATACGCAGTATTTT	CASSLVASLSTDTQYF
-	TRBV4-2	TRBJ2-3	once	TGTGCCAGCAGCCAAGTGTTTATTGGCCCTCGGGCTAGTACAGATACGCAGTATTTT	CASSQVFIGPRASTDTQYF
-	TRBV6-6	TRBJ2-1	-	TGTGCCAGCACCCCGGACATGGCTACGTCCAATGAGCAGTTCTTC	CASTPDMATSNEQFF
-	TRBV18	TRBJ1-1	-	TGTGCCAGCTCACCACGGGACACTGAAGCTTTCTTT	CASSPRDTEAFF
-	TRBV28	TRBJ2-1	-	TGTGCCAGCAATCTTAGCGGCCATAAGGTGAATGAGCAGTTCTTC	CASNLSGHKVNEQFF
-	TRBV29-1	TRBJ2-2	-	TGCAGCGTTCTGTTCCGCAGGGGATCCACCGGGGAGCTGTTTTTT	CSVLFRRGSTGELFF
-	TRBV5-6	TRBJ2-7	-	TGTGCCAGCAGCTTGAGAACGCTCCTAGGTGTCGAGAGAGCCTACGAGCAGTACTTC	CASSLRTLLGVERAYEQYF
-	TRBV19	TRBJ1-1	-	TGTGCCAGTAGTATAGTCACGGGCACTGAAGCTTTCTTT	CASSIVTGTEAFF
TRBD1	TRBV9	TRBJ1-5	-	TGTGCCAGCAGCGTAGGAGCAGGGGGCGTTCAGCCCCAGCATTTT	CASSVGAGGVQPQHF
-	TRBV30	TRBJ2-5	-	TGTGCCTGGAGACGGACAGCCCAAGAGACCCAGTACTTC	CAWRRTAQETQYF
-	TRBV6-6	TRBJ2-5	once	TGTGCCAGCAGTTACTCGAAGTGGGGAGAGACCCAGTACTTC	CASSYSKWGETQYF